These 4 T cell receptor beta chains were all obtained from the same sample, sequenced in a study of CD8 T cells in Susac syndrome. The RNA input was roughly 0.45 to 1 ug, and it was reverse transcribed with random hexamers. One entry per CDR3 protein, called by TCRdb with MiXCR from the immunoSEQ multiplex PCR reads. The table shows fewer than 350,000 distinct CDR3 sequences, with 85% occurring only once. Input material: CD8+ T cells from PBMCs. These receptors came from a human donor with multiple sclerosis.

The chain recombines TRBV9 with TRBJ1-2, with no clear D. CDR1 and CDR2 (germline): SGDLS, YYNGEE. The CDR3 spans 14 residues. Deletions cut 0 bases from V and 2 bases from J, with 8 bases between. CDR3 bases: TGTGCCAGCAGCGTAGCAGGCACAAACTATGGCTACACCTTC. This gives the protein CASSVAGTNYGYTF.

The CDR3 nucleotides are TGTGCCAGCAGCTTAAAAACAGCCTATGGCTACACCTTC. Its protein is CASSLKTAYGYTF. V is TRBV7-9 and J is TRBJ1-2; D gene uncertain. V dropped 2 bases and J dropped 4 bases, with 8 bases sitting between them. From germline, CDR1 is SEHNR and CDR2 FQNEAQ (reference sequence). The CDR3 is 13 amino acids.

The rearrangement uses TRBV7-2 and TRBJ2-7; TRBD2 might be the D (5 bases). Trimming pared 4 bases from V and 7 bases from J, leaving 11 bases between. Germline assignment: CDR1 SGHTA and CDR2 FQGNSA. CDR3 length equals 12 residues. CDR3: CASSSPPGEQYF. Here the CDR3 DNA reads TGTGCCAGCAGCTCCCCTCCGGGAGAGCAGTACTTC.

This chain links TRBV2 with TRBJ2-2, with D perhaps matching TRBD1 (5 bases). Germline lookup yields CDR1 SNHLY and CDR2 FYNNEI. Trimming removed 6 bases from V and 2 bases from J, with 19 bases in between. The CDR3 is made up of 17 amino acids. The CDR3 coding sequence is TGTGCCAGCAGCCATACCAGGGAAGGGATAAACACCGGGGAGCTGTTTTTT. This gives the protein CASSHTREGINTGELFF.